One and the same sample provided the 5 T cell receptor beta chains below, sequenced in a study of T cell repertoires in cytomegalovirus infection. TCRdb reprocessed the reads with MiXCR, giving one entry per CDR3 protein. The sample gives 40,000 to 55,000 distinct CDR3 sequences, 20% to 25% of which show up once; 80% to 90% is in the top ten. These TCRs are of unknown antigen specificity. The starting material was CD8+ T cells from cultured PBMCs, obtained from culture after CMV antigen stimulation. The receptors originated from a human donor in good health (CMV status not recorded). Some clones in this sample may be carry-over from other donors' samples.

The chain couples TRBV19 to TRBJ2-3; D not resolved. The germline V and J ends were trimmed by 4 bases and 0 bases, with 11 bases remaining between them. CDR1 is LNHDA and CDR2 is SQIVND in the germline V gene (reference sequence). The CDR3 is 15 residues long. The CDR3 loop reads CASSKKGLSTDTQYF. The DNA for the CDR3 is TGTGCCAGTAGTAAGAAAGGCCTTAGCACAGATACGCAGTATTTT.

The gene calls are TRBV12-3 or TRBV12-4 and TRBJ2-2, with no clear D. This CDR3 region has 8 residues. Trimming removed 6 bases at V and 10 bases at J, with 0 bases between. The CDR3 coding sequence is TGTGCCAGCAGGGAGCTGTTTTTT. It yields the protein CASRELFF.

In regard to this clonotype: A read error may produce the germline difference seen at one junction end. The V call is TRBV7-2, the J call TRBJ2-1; a possible D gene is TRBD2 (6 bases). Germline lookup yields CDR1 SGHTA and CDR2 FQGNSA. The CDR3 is made up of 11 amino acids. DNA of the CDR3: TGTGCCAGCATCGCTAGAGCGGGTGCGATCTTC. It translates to CASIARAGAIF.

This clonotype has only a few counts. V gene TRBV20-1 combines with J gene TRBJ2-5, with 11 bases identical to TRBD2. Germline CDR1 reads DFQATT; CDR2 reads SNEGSKA (reference sequence). After removal of 3 bases from V and 4 bases from J, the junction contained 13 bases not matched to a gene. The CDR3 has 17 amino acids. The CDR3 nucleotides read TGCAGTGCTAGGTCGTACGCTAGCGGGAGGAGTAGAGAGACCCAGTACTTC. It encodes CSARSYASGRSRETQYF.

The CDR3 here is CASIKMTGTRYGYTF. CDR3 coding DNA: TGTGCCAGCATTAAAATGACCGGGACAAGATATGGCTACACCTTC. The V call is TRBV6-6, the J call TRBJ1-2, with D possibly TRBD1 on 6 matching bases. The CDR3 totals 15 residues. With 7 bases removed from V and 5 bases from J, the gap between germline ends came to 20 bases. Germline V CDR1 and CDR2: MNHNY, SVGAGI (reference sequence).